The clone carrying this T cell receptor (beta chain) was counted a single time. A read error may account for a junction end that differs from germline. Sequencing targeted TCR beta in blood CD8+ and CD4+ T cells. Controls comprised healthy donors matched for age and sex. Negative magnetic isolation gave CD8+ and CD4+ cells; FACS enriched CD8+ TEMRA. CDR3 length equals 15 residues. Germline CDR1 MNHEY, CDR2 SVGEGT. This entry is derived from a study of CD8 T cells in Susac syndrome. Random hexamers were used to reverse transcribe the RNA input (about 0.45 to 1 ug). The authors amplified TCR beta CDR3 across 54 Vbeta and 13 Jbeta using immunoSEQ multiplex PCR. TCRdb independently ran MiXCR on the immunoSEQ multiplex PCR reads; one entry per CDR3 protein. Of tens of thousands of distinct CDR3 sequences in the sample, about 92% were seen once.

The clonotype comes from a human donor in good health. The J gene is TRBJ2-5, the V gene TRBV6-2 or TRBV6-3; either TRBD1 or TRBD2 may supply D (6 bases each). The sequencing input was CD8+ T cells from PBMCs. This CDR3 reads CASSPLGGPQEAQYF. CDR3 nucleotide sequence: TGTGCCAGCAGCCCCCTCGGGGGCCCGCAAGAGGCCCAGTACTTC.